Listed below are T cell receptor beta chains from one sample, sequenced in a study of blood T cells in healthy people across ages. In TCRdb, the 5' RACE reads were re-called with MiXCR into one record per CDR3 protein. The data hold about 640,000 distinct CDR3 sequences, with around 54% observed a single time. Material: blood. The receptors come from a man between 60 and 75 years old in good health. Both conserved end residues are part of each CDR3. Each record gives: CDR3 length, J gene, V gene, D gene, CDR3 protein. A D gene is named only where the DNA matches it firmly.

len: 14
j_gene: TRBJ1-4
v_gene: TRBV2
d_gene: -
CDR3aa: CASRVTATNEKLFF

len: 12
j_gene: TRBJ2-7
v_gene: TRBV7-9
d_gene: TRBD1
CDR3aa: CASSSLGGGQYF

len: 13
j_gene: TRBJ2-4
v_gene: TRBV12-3/TRBV12-4
d_gene: TRBD2
CDR3aa: CASRGGNVGTQYF

len: 15
j_gene: TRBJ1-2
v_gene: TRBV5-5
d_gene: -
CDR3aa: CASSIEGEASYGYTF

len: 12
j_gene: TRBJ2-1
v_gene: TRBV29-1
d_gene: -
CDR3aa: CSVERGYGEQFF

len: 15
j_gene: TRBJ1-6
v_gene: TRBV6-5
d_gene: -
CDR3aa: CASSYQGGDNSPLHF

len: 15
j_gene: TRBJ2-5
v_gene: TRBV15
d_gene: -
CDR3aa: CATSRVLGFQETQYF

len: 14
j_gene: TRBJ1-2
v_gene: TRBV4-2
d_gene: -
CDR3aa: CASSQDGGVYGYTF

len: 14
j_gene: TRBJ2-7
v_gene: TRBV13
d_gene: -
CDR3aa: CASSTSGVRDEQYF

len: 13
j_gene: TRBJ1-2
v_gene: TRBV12-5
d_gene: TRBD1
CDR3aa: CASGRGTGYGYTF

len: 14
j_gene: TRBJ2-1
v_gene: TRBV20-1
d_gene: TRBD2
CDR3aa: CSAPGLAPYNEQFF

len: 16
j_gene: TRBJ2-6
v_gene: TRBV20-1
d_gene: -
CDR3aa: CSARPRRVAGANVLTF

len: 11
j_gene: TRBJ2-3
v_gene: TRBV6-5
d_gene: -
CDR3aa: CASSKGGAQYF

len: 14
j_gene: TRBJ2-3
v_gene: TRBV7-9
d_gene: -
CDR3aa: CASSFQLSSDTQYF

len: 16
j_gene: TRBJ2-3
v_gene: TRBV3-1
d_gene: TRBD2
CDR3aa: CASSQIRGGRADTQYF

len: 16
j_gene: TRBJ2-7
v_gene: TRBV7-9
d_gene: -
CDR3aa: CASSLATRSGSYEQYF

len: 15
j_gene: TRBJ2-1
v_gene: TRBV10-1
d_gene: -
CDR3aa: CASSGRGLAENEQFF

len: 14
j_gene: -
v_gene: TRBV18
d_gene: -
CDR3aa: CASSFSGTGYEQYF

len: 14
j_gene: TRBJ2-3
v_gene: TRBV20-1
d_gene: -
CDR3aa: CSARYSSGLDTQYF

len: 15
j_gene: TRBJ1-5
v_gene: TRBV18
d_gene: -
CDR3aa: CASSPHHRGNQPQHF

len: 15
j_gene: TRBJ2-7
v_gene: TRBV5-1
d_gene: -
CDR3aa: CASSSKVSRADEQYF

len: 13
j_gene: TRBJ1-2
v_gene: TRBV7-9
d_gene: -
CDR3aa: CASSYSGRDGYTF

len: 17
j_gene: TRBJ2-1
v_gene: TRBV4-1
d_gene: TRBD2
CDR3aa: CASSPQLSGAGYNEQFF

len: 14
j_gene: TRBJ2-5
v_gene: TRBV15
d_gene: -
CDR3aa: CATSRDIRGETQYF

len: 15
j_gene: TRBJ2-5
v_gene: TRBV3-1
d_gene: -
CDR3aa: CASSQDPGNGETQYF

len: 12
j_gene: TRBJ2-7
v_gene: TRBV2
d_gene: -
CDR3aa: CASRGGLYEQYF

len: 10
j_gene: TRBJ2-7
v_gene: TRBV9
d_gene: -
CDR3aa: CARTKYEQYF

len: 19
j_gene: TRBJ1-5
v_gene: TRBV27
d_gene: -
CDR3aa: CASSRTPPVAGHSNQPQHF

len: 14
j_gene: TRBJ2-3
v_gene: TRBV5-4
d_gene: TRBD1
CDR3aa: CAARQGLREDTQYF

len: 17
j_gene: TRBJ1-2
v_gene: TRBV19
d_gene: -
CDR3aa: CASSIEAGTPRGYGYTF

len: 14
j_gene: TRBJ2-5
v_gene: TRBV7-9
d_gene: -
CDR3aa: CASTLDRSQETQYF